These 17 T cell receptor beta chains came from one sample sequenced in a study of cytomegalovirus exposure and HLA in healthy donors. PCR was performed using 60 Vbeta and 13 Jbeta primers. Only in-frame clones appear in the TCRdb table, and some are missing; sequencing was by immunoSEQ multiplex PCR. The table lists about 96,000 clones, roughly 74% of them singletons. The sample taken for sequencing was PBMCs. The receptors were gathered from a woman in her 70s in good health and CMV-seropositive.

This clone occurred a few times. V usage is TRBV5-1 and J usage is TRBJ2-7; tentatively, D is TRBD1 (6 bases). Germline V gene lookup returns CDR1 SGHRS and CDR2 YFSETQ. Trimming took off 0 bases at V and 3 bases at J, with 13 bases between the two ends. This CDR3 region has 15 residues. The CDR3 sequence is CASSLARGSYYEQYF. The CDR3 nucleotides are TGCGCCAGCAGCTTGGCCAGGGGATCATACTACGAGCAGTACTTC.

The CDR3 here is CASSVAGQGLQETQYF. The CDR3 coding sequence is TGTGCCAGCAGCGTAGCGGGACAGGGCCTCCAAGAGACCCAGTACTTC. This chain links TRBV9 with TRBJ2-5; 9 nucleotides match TRBD1. CDR1 SGDLS and CDR2 YYNGEE come from the germline V gene. V shed 0 bases, J shed 1 base, and the junction held 4 bases outside the gene matches. The CDR3 is 16 residues long.

This clone was counted a few times. V is TRBV4-3 and J is TRBJ1-1; TRBD1 might be the D (5 bases). The CDR3 has 13 residues. Trimming pared 2 bases from V and 5 bases from J, leaving 9 bases between. Per the germline V gene, CDR1 is LGHNA and CDR2 is YSLEER. CDR3 nucleotides: TGCGCCAGCAGCCAATCCCGGGGGACTGAAGCTTTCTTT. It translates to CASSQSRGTEAFF.

This clone was seen a handful of times. The chain uses TRBV11-2 and TRBJ2-3; 10 bases fit TRBD2. The trim removed 2 bases at V and 3 bases at J, leaving 5 bases unmatched. CDR3 size: 16 residues. Germline V CDR1 and CDR2: SGHAT, FQNNGV. The CDR3 reads CASSLLSSGRTDTQYF. In DNA form, the CDR3 reads TGTGCCAGCAGCTTACTGTCTAGCGGGAGAACAGATACGCAGTATTTT.

The rearrangement joins TRBV28 to TRBJ2-7, with D uncertain. CDR1 and CDR2 (germline): MDHEN, SYDVKM. The CDR3 sequence is 14 residues long. V lost 5 bases to trimming and J lost 4 bases, with 15 bases between them. The CDR3: CASSPPPERYEQYF. The CDR3 nucleotides are TGTGCCAGCAGTCCCCCCCCGGAGAGGTACGAGCAGTACTTC.

This clone has only one observation. This chain uses TRBV28 with TRBJ1-6; D is ambiguous. V lost 3 bases, J lost 6 bases, and 6 bases lay in between. CDR3 length equals 13 residues. CDR1 is MDHEN, CDR2 SYDVKM, per germline. The CDR3 loop reads CASSFRGNSPLHF. CDR3 sequence (DNA): TGTGCCAGCAGTTTCCGGGGTAATTCACCCCTCCACTTT.

This clone was counted a few times. This sequence joins TRBV6-4 and TRBJ1-6; D uncertain. This CDR3 spans 15 amino acids. V was trimmed by 3 bases and J by 7 bases, leaving 13 bases between them. From germline, CDR1 is MRHNA and CDR2 SNTAGT. The CDR3 loop reads CASSEGAGNNSPLHF. CDR3 nucleotides: TGTGCCAGCAGTGAGGGAGCGGGGAACAATTCACCCCTCCACTTT.

The genes are TRBV27 and TRBJ2-7; TRBD2 might be the D (7 bases). The CDR3 length is 14 residues. V shed 2 bases and J shed 3 bases, with 11 bases lying between them. Germline V gene data show CDR1 as MNHEY and CDR2 as SMNVEV (reference sequence). The CDR3 is CASSLQGGDYEQYF. The CDR3 DNA sequence: TGTGCCAGCAGTTTACAAGGGGGGGACTACGAGCAGTACTTC.

The chain combines TRBV28 with TRBJ1-6; no reliable D call. Germline assignment: CDR1 MDHEN and CDR2 SYDVKM. Trimming left V 7 bases short and J 7 bases short, with 11 bases between. The CDR3 runs 13 residues. The CDR3: CASTGPVNSPLHF. The CDR3 DNA reads TGTGCCAGCACGGGTCCGGTCAATTCACCCCTCCACTTT.

V usage is TRBV6-6 and J usage is TRBJ2-1, with 8 bases fitting TRBD1. This CDR3 region has 14 residues. J was trimmed by 6 bases and V by 0 bases; bases with no gene match: 1. Per germline, CDR1 MNHNY and CDR2 SVGAGI (reference sequence). CDR3 sequence (DNA): TGTGCCAGCAGTTACTCCGACAGGGGCAATGAGCAGTTCTTC. Translation: CASSYSDRGNEQFF.

V gene TRBV15 combines with J gene TRBJ2-3; a possible D gene is TRBD2 (6 bases). V was trimmed by 2 bases and J by 0 bases, leaving 18 bases between them. The CDR3 spans 18 residues. Looked up from germline, CDR1 is LNHNV and CDR2 is YYDKDF (reference sequence). For the CDR3, the DNA is TGTGCCACCAGCAGATTTCGGGGCCAGGGAGGAAGCACAGATACGCAGTATTTT. It specifies CATSRFRGQGGSTDTQYF.

The V call is TRBV7-8, the J call TRBJ2-1; tentatively, D is TRBD1 (5 bases). The V end lost 4 bases, the J end lost 8 bases, and 12 bases lay between the germline ends. The CDR3 length is 13 residues. Germline CDR1 is SGHVS and CDR2 is FQNEAQ. CDR3 DNA: TGTGCCAGCAGCTACCGGCAGGGCCATGAGCAGTTCTTC. It specifies CASSYRQGHEQFF. The full variable domain, its missing parts supplied by reference TRBV7-8 and TRBJ2-1, is GAGVSQSPRYKVAKRGQDVALRCDPISGHVSLFWYQQALGQGPEFLTYFQNEAQLDKSGLPSDRFFAERPEGSVSTLKIQRTQQEDSAVYLCASSYRQGHEQFFGPGTRLTVL.

The sample holds a few counts of this clone. The chain uses TRBV29-1 and TRBJ2-7; D is possibly TRBD1 (6 bases). Germline assignment: CDR1 SQVTM and CDR2 ANQGSEA. V was clipped by 3 bases and J by 5 bases, with 17 bases between them. The CDR3 has 14 residues. The CDR3 protein is CSVEARGKSNEQYF. CDR3 nucleotide sequence: TGCAGCGTTGAGGCCAGGGGTAAGAGCAACGAGCAGTACTTC.

This chain links TRBV18 with TRBJ1-5, with TRBD1 matching over 9 bases. V was pared by 6 bases and J by 3 bases, with 9 bases of the junction left unmatched. The CDR3 is made up of 16 amino acids. CDR1 and CDR2 (germline): KGHSH, LQKENI. CDR3 protein: CASSPAGTGFNQPQHF. The DNA for the CDR3 is TGTGCCAGCTCCCCGGCCGGGACAGGGTTCAATCAGCCCCAGCATTTT.

This clone was picked up a small number of times. The chain uses TRBV6-5 and TRBJ1-1; D gene ambiguous. Germline values: CDR1 MNHEY, CDR2 SVGAGI. CDR3 length equals 14 residues. V was shortened by 6 bases and J by 0 bases, with 11 bases between the two germline ends. The CDR3: CASRQRTVNTEAFF. In DNA, the CDR3 is TGTGCCAGCAGACAGCGGACGGTGAACACTGAAGCTTTCTTT.

J is TRBJ1-2 and V is TRBV2, with TRBD1 matching 7 bases. Looked up from germline, CDR1 is SNHLY and CDR2 is FYNNEI. The CDR3 sequence is 13 residues long. Losses at the gene ends were 6 bases for V and 7 bases for J; bases not matched to a gene: 8. The CDR3 nucleotides are TGTGCCAGCAGCGCCCATCACAGGGGTGGCTACACCTTC. Amino acid sequence: CASSAHHRGGYTF.

The chain couples TRBV7-8 to TRBJ2-5, with 7 bases matching TRBD2. The CDR3 extends over 14 amino acids. With V trimmed by 1 base and J by 7 bases, 6 bases remained unmatched. Germline assignment: CDR1 SGHVS and CDR2 FQNEAQ. CDR3 loop: CASSLDTGGGTQYF. The CDR3 region has the DNA TGTGCCAGCAGCTTAGACACGGGAGGAGGGACCCAGTACTTC.